This TCR beta chain was found in a study of CD8+CD57+ T cells in acquired aplastic anemia. Investigators profiled TCR beta VDJ and CDR3 from genomic DNA template. TCRdb reanalysed the reads using MiXCR and keeps one entry per CDR3 protein. The data show about 400,000 distinct CDR3 sequences, with roughly 68% seen just once and 4% held by the top ten. This clonotype was seen repeatedly, ten times or more. Germline CDR1 SGHKS, CDR2 YYEKEE (reference sequence). Trimming pared 4 bases from V and 6 bases from J, leaving 19 bases between. There are 15 residues in the CDR3. Sequencing was done on a sample of sorted CD4+, CD8+, or CD8+CD57+ T cells (not recorded which) from PBMCs. The chain combines TRBV5-5 with TRBJ1-1; weak D call: TRBD1 (5 bases). The TCR originated in a human donor in good health, serving as a control. CDR3 sequence: CASSPPPTIGAEAFF. The DNA for the CDR3 is TGTGCCAGCAGCCCCCCGCCAACAATAGGGGCTGAAGCTTTCTTT. The full variable domain, completed using reference TRBV5-5 and TRBJ1-1, is DAGVTQSPTHLIKTRGQQVTLRCSPISGHKSVSWYQQVLGQGPQFIFQYYEKEERGRGNFPDRFSARQFPNYSSELNVNALLLGDSALYLCASSPPPTIGAEAFFGQGTRLTVV.